These 23 T cell receptor beta chains came from one sample sequenced in a study of cytomegalovirus exposure and HLA in healthy donors. Primers included in the PCR were 60 Vbeta and 13 Jbeta primers. Only in-frame clones appear in the TCRdb table, and some are missing; sequencing was by immunoSEQ multiplex PCR. This sample has roughly 240,000 clones, with roughly 78% found just once. The sequencing input was PBMCs. Every receptor here comes from a boy aged 5-17 years in good health and CMV-seronegative.

This chain joins TRBV10-3 and TRBJ1-1, with D perhaps TRBD1 (5 bases). The V end was cut by 3 bases, the J end by 1 base, with 15 bases between. Germline assignment: CDR1 ENHRY and CDR2 SYGVKD. The CDR3 extends over 16 amino acids. The CDR3 is CAISDPGLWRNTEAFF. CDR3 coding DNA: TGTGCCATCAGTGACCCGGGACTTTGGAGGAACACTGAAGCTTTCTTT.

The rearrangement links TRBV25-1 to TRBJ1-6, with D hard to call. This CDR3 comprises 14 residues. Germline lookup yields CDR1 MGHDK and CDR2 SYGVNS. Trimming cost V 7 bases and J 0 bases, with 7 bases left between them. The CDR3 DNA is TGTGCCAGCAATCAGTTCTCCTATAATTCACCCCTCCACTTT. It translates to CASNQFSYNSPLHF.

The chain joins TRBV5-5 to TRBJ2-7; 7 nucleotides agree with TRBD1. Germline lookup yields CDR1 SGHKS and CDR2 YYEKEE (reference sequence). Trimming cost V 7 bases and J 3 bases; bases outside gene matches: 10. The CDR3 sequence is 14 residues long. CDR3: CASLPTGTVYEQYF. For the CDR3, the DNA is TGTGCCAGCCTACCTACCGGGACAGTCTACGAGCAGTACTTC.

The chain uses TRBV29-1 and TRBJ2-3; 10 positions match TRBD2. The trim removed 7 bases at V and 6 bases at J, leaving 10 bases unmatched. The CDR3 runs to 14 residues. The germline CDR1 and CDR2 sequences are SQVTM and ANQGSEA. The CDR3 nucleotides are TGCAGCGCCGACAGCGGGGGGGCGAAGGATACGCAGTATTTT. This sequence encodes CSADSGGAKDTQYF.

This clone was observed once. CDR3 residues: CASSLDPGGFETQYF. The CDR3 DNA reads as TGTGCCAGCAGCTTAGATCCGGGAGGGTTTGAGACCCAGTACTTC. The genes are TRBV11-3 and TRBJ2-5; 8 positions agree with TRBD2. Losses at the gene ends were 0 bases for V and 5 bases for J; bases not matched to a gene: 5. Per the germline V gene, CDR1 is SGHNT and CDR2 is YENEEA. The CDR3 is made up of 15 amino acids.

The rearrangement uses TRBV30 and TRBJ1-4; D unresolved. V dropped 5 bases and J dropped 2 bases, with 15 bases sitting between them. Germline CDR1 is GTSNPN and CDR2 is SVGIG (reference sequence). The CDR3 extends over 15 amino acids. CDR3 sequence reads: CAWGGSSETNEKLFF. Here the CDR3 DNA reads TGTGCCTGGGGAGGCAGCAGCGAGACTAATGAAAAACTGTTTTTT.

The rearrangement joins TRBV28 to TRBJ2-3; TRBD2 matches 8 bases. V lost 5 bases to trimming and J lost 3 bases; unmatched junction nucleotides: 10. Germline V gene lookup returns CDR1 MDHEN and CDR2 SYDVKM. CDR3 length equals 16 residues. The CDR3 loop reads CASSPMTSVGTDTQYF. In nucleotides, the CDR3 is TGTGCCAGCAGTCCTATGACTAGCGTCGGGACAGATACGCAGTATTTT.

The CDR3 spells CASSSTGAKETQYF. The CDR3 nucleotides read TGCGCCAGCAGCTCGACAGGGGCGAAGGAGACCCAGTACTTC. The genes are TRBV5-1 and TRBJ2-5, with 8 positions matching TRBD1. Germline CDR1 and CDR2: SGHRS and YFSETQ. This CDR3 has 14 amino acids. Trimming removed 3 bases from V and 5 bases from J; junction bases left unmatched: 6.

The chain is built from TRBV11-2 and TRBJ1-3, with D hard to call. CDR3 length equals 15 residues. Germline V lookup: CDR1 SGHAT, CDR2 FQNNGV. V was shortened by 1 base and J by 7 bases, with 14 bases between the two germline ends. CDR3 protein: CASSLGQALRNTIYF. Here the CDR3 DNA reads TGTGCCAGCAGCTTAGGGCAGGCGTTACGGAACACCATATATTTT.

The rearrangement uses TRBV13 and TRBJ2-7; D is undetermined. This CDR3 has 13 residues. Trimming shortened V by 1 base and J by 0 bases, and 4 bases separated the two germline ends. Germline V gives CDR1 PRHDT, CDR2 FYEKMQ (reference sequence). CDR3 residues: CASSLVHSYEQYF. In DNA form, the CDR3 reads TGTGCCAGCAGCTTAGTTCACTCCTACGAGCAGTACTTC. The full variable domain, with the rest looked up from reference TRBV13 and TRBJ2-7, is AAGVIQSPRHLIKEKRETATLKCYPIPRHDTVYWYQQGPGQDPQFLISFYEKMQSDKGSIPDRFSAQQFSDYHSELNMSSLELGDSALYFCASSLVHSYEQYFGPGTRLTVT.

This chain links TRBV5-1 with TRBJ2-2, with no clear D. CDR1 and CDR2 from the germline V gene are SGHRS and YFSETQ. This CDR3 has 12 residues. The V end was cut by 3 bases, the J end by 3 bases, with 3 bases between. The CDR3 protein is CASSSYTGELFF. The CDR3, as DNA: TGCGCCAGCAGCTCCTACACCGGGGAGCTGTTTTTT. Filled out from reference TRBV5-1 and TRBJ2-2, the complete variable domain reads KAGVTQTPRYLIKTRGQQVTLSCSPISGHRSVSWYQQTPGQGLQFLFEYFSETQRNKGNFPGRFSGRQFSNSRSEMNVSTLELGDSALYLCASSSYTGELFFGEGSRLTVL.

The chain employs TRBV6-1 and TRBJ1-1, with TRBD1 identical over 7 bases. This CDR3 comprises 13 residues. CDR1 is MNHNS and CDR2 is SASEGT in the germline V gene. V was clipped by 6 bases and J by 3 bases; unmatched bases: 4. CDR3 sequence (DNA): TGTGCCAGCAGACTACAGGGGCACACTGAAGCTTTCTTT. Translation gives CASRLQGHTEAFF.

This clone occurred once. Written as DNA, the CDR3 is TGTGCCAGCAGCTTAGCTGTCAGGAGCCGGGGGGAGCAGTACTTC. Translated: CASSLAVRSRGEQYF. The rearrangement links TRBV13 to TRBJ2-7, with D possibly being TRBD2 (6 bases). V was trimmed by 1 base and J by 7 bases, leaving 17 bases between them. The CDR3 has 15 residues. CDR1 is PRHDT, CDR2 FYEKMQ, per germline (reference sequence).

V gene TRBV29-1 combines with J gene TRBJ2-4; 7 bases align to TRBD1. This CDR3 contains 13 residues. With V trimmed by 3 bases and J by 6 bases, 5 bases remained unmatched. Germline values: CDR1 SQVTM, CDR2 ANQGSEA. The CDR3 sequence: CSVDGQVGNIQYF. In nucleotides, the CDR3 is TGCAGCGTTGATGGACAGGTCGGAAACATTCAGTACTTC.

The V and J genes are TRBV5-1 and TRBJ1-4, with a possible D match to TRBD1 (6 bases). V lost 4 bases and J 8 bases, leaving 18 bases between the germline ends. The CDR3 spans 15 residues. CDR1 and CDR2 (germline): SGHRS, YFSETQ. Here the CDR3 DNA reads TGCGCCAGCAGCCTAAGTCCGGGACAAGGGGAAAAACTGTTTTTT. Protein sequence: CASSLSPGQGEKLFF. Full variable domain (remainder filled in from reference TRBV5-1 and TRBJ1-4): KAGVTQTPRYLIKTRGQQVTLSCSPISGHRSVSWYQQTPGQGLQFLFEYFSETQRNKGNFPGRFSGRQFSNSRSEMNVSTLELGDSALYLCASSLSPGQGEKLFFGSGTQLSVL.

This chain joins TRBV30 and TRBJ1-5, with 7 bases aligning to TRBD1. V gave up 5 bases and J gave up 2 bases; unmatched junction bases: 9. The CDR3 extends over 15 amino acids. The germline CDR1 and CDR2 sequences are GTSNPN and SVGIG (reference sequence). The chain's CDR3 is CAWDTGVDGNQPQHF. CDR3 nucleotide sequence: TGTGCCTGGGATACAGGGGTTGACGGCAATCAGCCCCAGCATTTT.

This chain joins TRBV11-2 and TRBJ2-7; D possibly corresponds to TRBD2 (6 bases). The CDR3 extends over 15 amino acids. V lost 4 bases and J lost 3, with 16 bases in between. Germline CDR1 is SGHAT and CDR2 is FQNNGV. The DNA of the CDR3 is TGTGCCAGCAGCTCTACCTCGGGAGTCATCTACGAGCAGTACTTC. This sequence encodes CASSSTSGVIYEQYF.

The chain carries TRBV5-1 and TRBJ2-5; 7 bases are a match to TRBD1. This CDR3 has 16 residues. With 0 bases clipped from V and 1 base from J, the junction kept 6 bases outside the gene matches. CDR1 is SGHRS and CDR2 is YFSETQ in the germline V gene. The CDR3 DNA reads as TGCGCCAGCAGCTTGGCCGTGGACAGGACCCAAGAGACCCAGTACTTC. Translated, it gives CASSLAVDRTQETQYF.

The CDR3 loop reads CASISPAALEQYF. Here the CDR3 DNA reads TGTGCCAGCATCAGCCCTGCAGCGCTCGAGCAGTACTTC. This sequence joins TRBV6-5 and TRBJ2-7; no reliable D call. The CDR3 contains 13 residues. Trimming stripped 7 bases from V and 6 bases from J, with 16 bases between. CDR1 MNHEY and CDR2 SVGAGI come from the germline V gene.

The V and J genes are TRBV6-1 and TRBJ2-7; 9 bases match TRBD2. V lost 5 bases to trimming and J lost 6 bases; unmatched junction nucleotides: 8. In germline, CDR1 is MNHNS, CDR2 SASEGT. This CDR3 is built from 14 residues. CDR3 bases: TGTGCCAGCAGTCGCGGCGGGAGGGTAATCGAGCAGTACTTC. It specifies CASSRGGRVIEQYF.

This clone appeared a few times. The genes are TRBV27 and TRBJ1-1; weak D call: TRBD1 (6 bases). This CDR3 region has 14 residues. Germline V lookup: CDR1 MNHEY, CDR2 SMNVEV (reference sequence). V dropped 8 bases and J dropped 1 base, with 14 bases sitting between them. The CDR3 region has the DNA TGTGCCAGCGAAAGGCGGACAGCGAACACTGAAGCTTTCTTT. Encoded protein: CASERRTANTEAFF.

The V gene is TRBV7-6, the J gene TRBJ2-7; TRBD1 aligns across 8 bases. Losses at the gene ends were 0 bases for V and 2 bases for J; bases not matched to a gene: 3. The CDR3 covers 15 residues. The V gene's germline CDR1 is SGHVS and CDR2 FNYEAQ. CDR3 sequence: CASSLASDRAYEQYF. DNA of the CDR3: TGTGCCAGCAGCTTAGCATCGGACAGGGCCTACGAGCAGTACTTC.

The rearrangement links TRBV5-1 to TRBJ2-3; 7 bases align to TRBD2. V gave up 3 bases and J gave up 4 bases; unmatched junction bases: 11. This CDR3 comprises 16 residues. Germline CDR1 is SGHRS and CDR2 is YFSETQ. The CDR3 DNA is TGCGCCAGCAGCTCGCTAGGCTGGGAGGGGCCAGATACGCAGTATTTT. Amino acids: CASSSLGWEGPDTQYF.